The 23 T cell receptor beta chains below come from one sample, sequenced in a study of blood T cell repertoires in COVID-19. This table comes from immunoSEQ multiplex PCR, and its TCRdb copy is limited to in-frame clones, with some not included. The sample contains some 51,000 clones, 86% of which appear only once. Input material: peripheral blood. Receptors originate from a man in his fifties or sixties with acute or convalescent COVID-19.

The chain carries TRBV18 and TRBJ2-1; perhaps TRBD2 as D (6 bases). The V gene's germline CDR1 is KGHSH and CDR2 LQKENI. CDR3 length equals 14 residues. Trimming pared 6 bases from V and 1 base from J, leaving 10 bases between. CDR3 sequence: CASSPGRSYNEQFF. CDR3 DNA: TGTGCCAGCTCGCCAGGGAGGTCCTACAATGAGCAGTTCTTC.

The chain employs TRBV4-2 and TRBJ1-2; D is unclear. Germline values: CDR1 LGHNA, CDR2 YNFKEQ. This CDR3 is built from 14 residues. Trimming removed 0 bases at V and 8 bases at J, with 13 bases between. Written as DNA, the CDR3 is TGTGCCAGCAGCCAAGAAGATGGGAGGTTGGGCTACACCTTC. Its protein is CASSQEDGRLGYTF.

The chain combines TRBV28 with TRBJ1-3, with D unresolved. The CDR3 runs 15 residues. The germline V gene encodes CDR1 MDHEN and CDR2 SYDVKM. Trimming removed 6 bases from V and 1 base from J, with 13 bases in between. The CDR3 protein is CASRPAVWSGNTIYF. The DNA for the CDR3 is TGTGCCAGCAGGCCCGCGGTGTGGTCTGGAAACACCATATATTTT.

This chain links TRBV5-5 with TRBJ1-5, with 7 positions matching TRBD1. The germline V gene encodes CDR1 SGHKS and CDR2 YYEKEE (reference sequence). The ends lost 4 bases at V and 4 bases at J; junction bases unmatched: 8. The length of the CDR3 is 15 residues. The CDR3 region has the DNA TGTGCCAGCAGCACGGGGGACAGTAGAAATCAGCCCCAGCATTTT. Encoded protein: CASSTGDSRNQPQHF. The full variable domain, rest sourced from reference TRBV5-5 and TRBJ1-5, is DAGVTQSPTHLIKTRGQQVTLRCSPISGHKSVSWYQQVLGQGPQFIFQYYEKEERGRGNFPDRFSARQFPNYSSELNVNALLLGDSALYLCASSTGDSRNQPQHFGDGTRLSIL.

The chain combines TRBV2 with TRBJ2-7, with D possibly TRBD1 on 6 matching bases. Trimming left V 4 bases short and J 6 bases short, with 16 bases between. The CDR3 extends over 14 amino acids. CDR1 is SNHLY and CDR2 is FYNNEI in the germline V gene. CDR3 bases: TGTGCCAGCAGTGTGGCCGGACAGCCTGTCGAGCAGTACTTC. This gives the protein CASSVAGQPVEQYF. The variable domain in full, completed from reference TRBV2 and TRBJ2-7, reads EPEVTQTPSHQVTQMGQEVILRCVPISNHLYFYWYRQILGQKVEFLVSFYNNEISEKSEIFDDQFSVERPDGSNFTLKIRSTKLEDSAMYFCASSVAGQPVEQYFGPGTRLTVT.

The gene calls are TRBV10-3 and TRBJ2-7, with D tentatively TRBD1 (5 bases). Germline CDR1 is ENHRY and CDR2 is SYGVKD. The germline V and J ends were trimmed by 8 bases and 6 bases, with 20 bases remaining between them. The length of the CDR3 is 14 residues. The chain's CDR3 is CAIAQGTVWGEQYF. The CDR3 coding sequence is TGTGCCATCGCTCAGGGTACCGTTTGGGGCGAGCAGTACTTC.

The chain combines TRBV9 with TRBJ1-6; weak D call: TRBD1 (5 bases). V was trimmed by 0 bases and J by 9 bases, leaving 13 bases between them. This CDR3 spans 15 amino acids. CDR1 is SGDLS and CDR2 is YYNGEE in the germline V gene. CDR3 region: CASSVVGGVFSPLHF. In DNA, the CDR3 is TGTGCCAGCAGCGTAGTTGGGGGGGTATTTTCACCCCTCCACTTT.

This chain connects TRBV11-2 to TRBJ2-7; D is unresolved. V was shortened by 5 bases and J by 3 bases, with 8 bases between the two germline ends. The CDR3 loop spans 12 amino acids. The V gene's germline CDR1 is SGHAT and CDR2 FQNNGV. In DNA, the CDR3 is TGTGCCAGCAGCCGAAGCAACTACGAGCAGTACTTC. This gives the protein CASSRSNYEQYF.

This clone has a single count. The V and J genes are TRBV2 and TRBJ2-3, with 10 nucleotides matching TRBD1. V lost 4 bases to trimming and J lost 6 bases; unmatched junction nucleotides: 7. CDR3 length: 15 residues. Germline CDR1 reads SNHLY; CDR2 reads FYNNEI. The CDR3 nucleotides read TGTGCCAGCAGTGTAGAGGGACAGGGGCGGGATACGCAGTATTTT. Protein product: CASSVEGQGRDTQYF.

The chain uses TRBV5-1 and TRBJ2-1, with 10 positions matching TRBD2. The CDR3 has 16 residues. Germline V gene lookup returns CDR1 SGHRS and CDR2 YFSETQ. J gave up 9 bases and V 1 base, and 10 bases lay outside the gene matches. The CDR3 sequence is CASSLSLAGVDGEQFF. In DNA form, the CDR3 reads TGCGCCAGCAGCTTGTCTCTAGCGGGAGTGGATGGTGAGCAGTTCTTC.

This chain uses TRBV4-1 with TRBJ2-5, with 8 nucleotides matching TRBD1. The V gene end was trimmed by 2 bases and the J gene end by 4 bases; junction bases not matched to a gene: 3. Germline CDR1 MGHRA, CDR2 YSYEKL. The CDR3 spans 14 residues. The CDR3 sequence is CASSQPDRGETQYF. In nucleotides, the CDR3 is TGCGCCAGCAGCCAACCTGACAGGGGAGAGACCCAGTACTTC.

The sample holds a few counts of this clone. The chain combines TRBV2 with TRBJ2-7, with 9 positions matching TRBD1. The CDR3 runs to 14 residues. Germline CDR1 reads SNHLY; CDR2 reads FYNNEI. Losses at the gene ends were 5 bases for V and 4 bases for J; bases not matched to a gene: 6. The CDR3 protein is CASSFRDRVYEQYF. The CDR3 DNA sequence: TGTGCCAGCAGTTTCCGGGACAGGGTATACGAGCAGTACTTC. Combining the CDR3 with reference TRBV2 and TRBJ2-7 gives the whole variable domain EPEVTQTPSHQVTQMGQEVILRCVPISNHLYFYWYRQILGQKVEFLVSFYNNEISEKSEIFDDQFSVERPDGSNFTLKIRSTKLEDSAMYFCASSFRDRVYEQYFGPGTRLTVT.

V usage is TRBV24-1 and J usage is TRBJ2-5; possibly TRBD1 for D (5 bases). With 2 bases removed from V and 0 bases from J, the gap between germline ends came to 9 bases. Germline V gives CDR1 KGHDR, CDR2 SFDVKD. The CDR3 extends over 15 amino acids. The CDR3 is CATSDSTDYQETQYF. Here the CDR3 DNA reads TGTGCCACCAGTGATTCGACAGACTACCAAGAGACCCAGTACTTC.

This clone was detected a few times. CDR3 in amino acids: CASSSSRLAGKIEQYF. The CDR3 nucleotides read TGTGCCAGCAGCTCCTCGAGACTAGCGGGAAAAATCGAGCAGTACTTC. The gene calls are TRBV5-6 and TRBJ2-7; 11 positions match TRBD2. J gave up 6 bases and V 3 bases, and 11 bases lay outside the gene matches. CDR3 length equals 16 residues. Germline assignment: CDR1 SGHDT and CDR2 YYEEEE.

This chain's CDR3 is CASSASTGGEDYEQYF. In DNA, the CDR3 is TGTGCCAGCAGCGCCTCCACAGGGGGTGAGGACTACGAGCAGTACTTC. The chain combines TRBV9 with TRBJ2-7, with 8 bases that match TRBD1. After removal of 3 bases from V and 3 bases from J, the junction contained 11 bases not matched to a gene. This CDR3 comprises 16 residues. Germline V gives CDR1 SGDLS, CDR2 YYNGEE. Full variable domain (outside the CDR3, taken from reference TRBV9 and TRBJ2-7): DSGVTQTPKHLITATGQRVTLRCSPRSGDLSVYWYQQSLDQGLQFLIQYYNGEERAKGNILERFSAQQFPDLHSELNLSSLELGDSALYFCASSASTGGEDYEQYFGPGTRLTVT.

The V gene is TRBV4-2, the J gene TRBJ1-2, with D maybe TRBD1 (6 bases). CDR3 length: 16 residues. From germline, CDR1 is LGHNA and CDR2 YNFKEQ. The V and J ends lost 0 bases and 3 bases respectively, with 14 bases between them. The DNA of the CDR3 is TGTGCCAGCAGCCAAGATCCGGGGCAGGGGTACTATGGCTACACCTTC. Amino acids: CASSQDPGQGYYGYTF.

There are a few counts of this clone. The chain uses TRBV11-2 and TRBJ1-1, with D tentatively TRBD1 (6 bases). The CDR3 length is 15 residues. V lost 0 bases and J 6 bases, leaving 14 bases between the germline ends. CDR1 and CDR2 from the germline V gene are SGHAT and FQNNGV. The CDR3 nucleotides are TGTGCCAGCAGCTTAGAGTTCGGGGGGCGGGCTGAAGCTTTCTTT. Amino acids: CASSLEFGGRAEAFF.

This sequence joins TRBV27 and TRBJ2-7; 13 bases align to TRBD2. Trimming at V came to 8 bases and at J to 4 bases, leaving 2 bases not matched to a gene. The CDR3 length is 13 residues. The germline CDR1 and CDR2 sequences are MNHEY and SMNVEV (reference sequence). The chain's CDR3 is CASRGLAGYEQYF. The CDR3 DNA reads TGTGCCAGCCGGGGACTAGCGGGATACGAGCAGTACTTC.

This clone was detected once. The gene calls are TRBV2 and TRBJ2-1; 11 bases are shared with TRBD2. Germline lookup yields CDR1 SNHLY and CDR2 FYNNEI. Trimming at V came to 1 base and at J to 8 bases, leaving 4 bases not matched to a gene. The CDR3 is 15 residues long. The DNA for the CDR3 is TGTGCCAGCAGTGAAGGACTAGCGGGGTGGTATGAGCAGTTCTTC. Translating it yields CASSEGLAGWYEQFF.

The J gene is TRBJ2-7, the V gene TRBV19; unclear D gene. The length of the CDR3 is 13 residues. V was cut by 3 bases and J by 2 bases, with 8 bases left in between. Germline CDR1 reads LNHDA; CDR2 reads SQIVND (reference sequence). The CDR3 DNA sequence: TGTGCCAGTAGTATGTCGCACACCTACGAGCAGTACTTC. It is translated as CASSMSHTYEQYF.

The chain employs TRBV19 and TRBJ2-3; 16 nucleotides line up with TRBD2. Trimming took 6 bases from V and 0 from J; bases not matched to a gene: 3. Germline V gene sequence: CDR1 LNHDA, CDR2 SQIVND (reference sequence). This CDR3 has 17 residues. CDR3 sequence reads: CASSGTSGGVSTDTQYF. CDR3 nucleotide sequence: TGTGCCAGTAGCGGGACTAGCGGGGGGGTTAGCACAGATACGCAGTATTTT.

This clone showed up just once. The chain uses TRBV27 and TRBJ1-5; 9 nucleotides align to TRBD1. Trimming removed 6 bases from V and 5 bases from J; junction bases left unmatched: 14. CDR1 and CDR2 (germline): MNHEY, SMNVEV (reference sequence). The CDR3 has 17 residues. This CDR3 reads CASSPDIGQGIHQPQHF. CDR3 sequence (DNA): TGTGCCAGCAGCCCTGATATCGGACAGGGGATCCATCAGCCCCAGCATTTT.

V gene TRBV7-9 combines with J gene TRBJ2-5; D is unresolved. The CDR3 loop spans 16 amino acids. Germline values: CDR1 SEHNR, CDR2 FQNEAQ (reference sequence). Trimming took 1 base from V and 1 from J, leaving 13 bases between them. The CDR3 coding sequence is TGTGCCAGCAGCTTAGGTAGCCTAGAATCCCAAGAGACCCAGTACTTC. The encoded protein is CASSLGSLESQETQYF.